What follows describes a single T cell receptor (beta chain). The V gene's germline CDR1 is MNHEY and CDR2 SMNVEV (reference sequence). V lost 5 bases, J lost 1 base, and 7 bases stayed unmatched. The CDR3 totals 16 residues. This entry belongs to a study of blood T cell repertoires in COVID-19. TCRdb's copy holds only in-frame clones and misses some; the assay was immunoSEQ multiplex PCR. The data hold some 200,000 clones, with more than 65% observed a single time. The TCR originated in a human donor in a cohort sampled during active COVID-19. The sequenced material came from peripheral blood. This chain joins TRBV27 and TRBJ2-2; 7 nucleotides match TRBD2. Here the CDR3 DNA reads TGTGCCAGCAGTAGCCAACAGCGGGGGAACACCGGGGAGCTGTTTTTT. This translates into CASSSQQRGNTGELFF.